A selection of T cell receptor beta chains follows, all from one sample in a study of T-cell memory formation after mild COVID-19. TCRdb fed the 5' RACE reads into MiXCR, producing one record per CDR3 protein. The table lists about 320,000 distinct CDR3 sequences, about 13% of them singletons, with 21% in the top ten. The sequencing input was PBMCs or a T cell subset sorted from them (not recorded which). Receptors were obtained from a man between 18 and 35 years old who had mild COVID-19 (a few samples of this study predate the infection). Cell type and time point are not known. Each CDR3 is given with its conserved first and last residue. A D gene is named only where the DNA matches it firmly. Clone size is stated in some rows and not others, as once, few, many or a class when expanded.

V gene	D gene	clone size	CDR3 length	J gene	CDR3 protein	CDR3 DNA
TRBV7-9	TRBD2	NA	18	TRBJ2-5	CASSGGLAGVMLGETQYF	TGTGCCAGCAGCGGGGGACTAGCGGGGGTTATGCTGGGTGAGACCCAGTACTTC
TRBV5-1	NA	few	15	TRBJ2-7	CASSLNPGTLYEQYF	TGCGCCAGCAGCTTGAACCCCGGGACACTCTACGAGCAGTACTTC
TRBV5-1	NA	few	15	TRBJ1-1	CASSPRGGMNTEAFF	TGCGCCAGCAGCCCGCGAGGGGGGATGAACACTGAAGCTTTCTTT
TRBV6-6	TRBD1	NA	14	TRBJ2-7	CASSQQGGSDEQYF	TGTGCCAGCAGCCAACAGGGGGGAAGCGACGAGCAGTACTTC
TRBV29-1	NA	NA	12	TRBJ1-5	CSVADKNQPQHF	TGCAGCGTTGCGGACAAGAATCAGCCCCAGCATTTT
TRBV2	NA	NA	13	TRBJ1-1	CASVVTRNTEAFF	TGTGCCAGCGTGGTGACGAGGAACACTGAAGCTTTCTTT
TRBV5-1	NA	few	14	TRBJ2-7	CASSAPGHKYEQYF	TGCGCCAGCAGCGCGCCGGGACACAAGTACGAGCAGTACTTC
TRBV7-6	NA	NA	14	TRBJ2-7	CASSLRFEQDEQYF	TGTGCCAGCAGCTTAAGATTCGAGCAGGACGAGCAGTACTTC
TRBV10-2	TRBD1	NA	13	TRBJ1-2	CASATGGYYGYTF	TGCGCCAGCGCGACAGGGGGATACTATGGCTACACCTTC
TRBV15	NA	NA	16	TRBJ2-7	CATSRDFGVSSYEQYF	TGTGCCACCAGCAGAGATTTCGGAGTCAGCTCCTACGAGCAGTACTTC
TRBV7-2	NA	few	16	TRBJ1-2	CASSSLRGYTNYGYTF	TGTGCCAGCAGCTCGTTAAGGGGATACACTAACTATGGCTACACCTTC
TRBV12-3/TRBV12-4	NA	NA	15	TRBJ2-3	CASQVGTQPTDTQYF	TGTGCCAGCCAAGTCGGGACTCAGCCGACAGATACGCAGTATTTT
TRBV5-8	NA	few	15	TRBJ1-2	CASSLSGRIFYGYTF	TGTGCCAGCAGCTTGTCGGGCCGGATTTTCTATGGCTACACCTTC
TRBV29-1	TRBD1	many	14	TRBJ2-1	CSTTGTGTYNEQFF	TGCAGCACAACCGGGACAGGGACGTACAATGAGCAGTTCTTC
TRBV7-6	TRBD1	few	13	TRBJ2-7	CASSFRQGYEQYF	TGTGCCAGCAGCTTTCGACAGGGGTACGAGCAGTACTTC
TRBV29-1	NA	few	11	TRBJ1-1	CSVPVKAEAFF	TGCAGCGTCCCCGTTAAGGCTGAAGCTTTCTTT
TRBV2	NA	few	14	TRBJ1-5	CASSPTNSNQPQHF	TGTGCCAGCAGTCCTACAAATAGCAATCAGCCCCAGCATTTT
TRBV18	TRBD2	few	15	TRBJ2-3	CASSPGRGRADTQYF	TGTGCCAGCTCACCAGGACGGGGGAGGGCAGATACGCAGTATTTT
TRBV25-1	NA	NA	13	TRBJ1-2	CASTLAGDYGYTF	TGTGCCAGCACCCTCGCTGGGGATTACGGCTACACCTTC
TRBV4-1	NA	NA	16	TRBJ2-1	CASSQPRRGSYNEQFF	TGCGCCAGCAGCCAACCTAGGAGGGGGAGCTACAATGAGCAGTTCTTC
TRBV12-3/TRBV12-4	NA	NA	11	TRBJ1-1	CASSTYLGAFF	TGTGCCAGCAGTACATACCTTGGGGCTTTCTTT
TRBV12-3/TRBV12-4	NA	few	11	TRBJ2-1	CASSSINEQFF	TGTGCCAGCAGTTCGATAAACGAGCAGTTCTTC
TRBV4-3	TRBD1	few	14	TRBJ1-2	CASSQRATGASYTF	TGCGCCAGCAGCCAAAGGGCCACAGGGGCGAGCTACACCTTC
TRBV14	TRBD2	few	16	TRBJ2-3	CASSPRRGGPTDTQYF	TGTGCCAGCAGCCCCAGGCGGGGGGGCCCAACAGATACGCAGTATTTT
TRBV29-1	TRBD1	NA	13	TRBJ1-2	CSVAGQTNVGYTF	TGCAGCGTCGCGGGACAGACGAACGTAGGCTACACCTTC
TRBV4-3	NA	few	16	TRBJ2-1	CASSHAGHSSYNEQFF	TGCGCCAGCAGCCACGCAGGCCATTCCTCCTACAATGAGCAGTTCTTC
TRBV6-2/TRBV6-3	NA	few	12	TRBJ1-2	CASSYGGSGYTF	TGTGCCAGCAGTTACGGGGGATCTGGCTACACCTTC
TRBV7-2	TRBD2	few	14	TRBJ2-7	CASSLIGGRYEQYF	TGTGCCAGCAGCTTAATCGGGGGGAGGTACGAGCAGTACTTC
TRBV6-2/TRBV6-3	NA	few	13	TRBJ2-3	CASSYSVTDTQYF	TGTGCCAGCAGTTACTCCGTGACAGATACGCAGTATTTT
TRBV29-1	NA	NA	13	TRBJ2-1	CSVEERRDNEQFF	TGCAGCGTTGAAGAGCGGCGGGACAATGAGCAGTTCTTC
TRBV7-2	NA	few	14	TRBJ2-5	CASSHTWDQETQYF	TGTGCCAGCAGCCATACCTGGGACCAAGAGACCCAGTACTTC
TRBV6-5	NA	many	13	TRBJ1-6	CASSLTQSSPLHF	TGTGCCAGCAGTCTGACTCAGTCGTCACCCCTCCACTTT
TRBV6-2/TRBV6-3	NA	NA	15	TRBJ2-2	CASSRLAALAGELFF	TGTGCCAGCAGCAGACTGGCCGCCTTGGCCGGGGAGCTGTTTTTT
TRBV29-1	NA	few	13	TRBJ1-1	CSVDRGGNTEAFF	TGCAGCGTTGACCGGGGTGGAAACACTGAAGCTTTCTTT
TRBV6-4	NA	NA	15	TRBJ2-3	CASSRGASVRDTQYF	TGTGCCAGCAGCCGGGGAGCGTCGGTGCGGGATACGCAGTATTTT
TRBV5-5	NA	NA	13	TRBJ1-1	CASSHRADTEAFF	TGTGCCAGCAGCCACAGGGCAGACACTGAAGCTTTCTTT
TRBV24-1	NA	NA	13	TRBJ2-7	CAIPKGDTYEQYF	TGTGCCATACCTAAGGGGGACACCTACGAGCAGTACTTC
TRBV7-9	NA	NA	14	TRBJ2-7	CASSRAGSPHEQYF	TGTGCCAGCAGCCGTGCGGGGTCCCCCCACGAGCAGTACTTC
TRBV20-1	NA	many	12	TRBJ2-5	CSARLVSETQYF	TGCAGTGCTAGACTAGTTTCGGAGACCCAGTACTTC
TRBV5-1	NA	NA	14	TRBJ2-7	CASSLTGGLNEQYF	TGCGCCAGCAGCTTGACCGGGGGGCTCAACGAGCAGTACTTC
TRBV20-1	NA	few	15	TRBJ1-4	CSARDRRATNEKLFF	TGCAGTGCTAGAGATCGCAGGGCAACTAATGAAAAACTGTTTTTT
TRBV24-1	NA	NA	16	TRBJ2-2	CATQSPRGTNTGELFF	TGTGCCACCCAGAGTCCCAGGGGTACGAACACCGGGGAGCTGTTTTTT
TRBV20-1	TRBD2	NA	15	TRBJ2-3	CSAPGTSISTDTQYF	TGCAGTGCGCCCGGGACTAGCATATCCACAGATACGCAGTATTTT
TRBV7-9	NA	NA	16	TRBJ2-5	CASSTSWTPGWETQYF	TGTGCCAGCAGCACTTCCTGGACCCCTGGGTGGGAGACCCAGTACTTC
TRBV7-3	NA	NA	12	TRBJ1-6	CASSLAVGPLHF	TGTGCCAGCAGCTTGGCGGTTGGACCCCTCCACTTT
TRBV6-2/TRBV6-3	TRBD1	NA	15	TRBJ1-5	CASSYFGTGNQPQHF	TGTGCCAGCAGTTACTTCGGGACAGGGAATCAGCCCCAGCATTTT
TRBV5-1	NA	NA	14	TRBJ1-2	CASSLDRLNYGYTF	TGCGCCAGCAGCTTGGACAGACTTAACTATGGCTACACCTTC
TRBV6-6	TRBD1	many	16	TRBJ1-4	CASSHTTGAERVKLFF	TGTGCCAGCAGTCACACAACAGGGGCGGAAAGGGTAAAACTGTTTTTT
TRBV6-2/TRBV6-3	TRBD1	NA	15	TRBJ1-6	CASSTQGAGNSPLHF	TGTGCCAGCAGTACGCAGGGGGCTGGTAATTCACCCCTCCACTTT
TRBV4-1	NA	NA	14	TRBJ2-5	CASSQDVGSRTQYF	TGCGCCAGCAGCCAAGACGTGGGTTCGCGGACCCAGTACTTC
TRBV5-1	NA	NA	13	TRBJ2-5	CASSWTTQETQYF	TGCGCCAGCAGCTGGACCACTCAAGAGACCCAGTACTTC
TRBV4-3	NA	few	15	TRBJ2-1	CASSQKRASNDEQFF	TGCGCCAGCAGCCAGAAAAGGGCCTCCAATGATGAGCAGTTCTTC
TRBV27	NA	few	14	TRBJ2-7	CASSLSLTAYEQYF	TGTGCCAGCAGTTTATCGTTGACAGCCTACGAGCAGTACTTC
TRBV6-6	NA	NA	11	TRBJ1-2	CASGQDYGYTF	TGTGCCAGCGGGCAGGACTATGGCTACACCTTC
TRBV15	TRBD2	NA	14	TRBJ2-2	CATREGGDTGELFF	TGTGCCACCCGGGAGGGCGGGGACACCGGGGAGCTGTTTTTT
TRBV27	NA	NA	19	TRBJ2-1	CASRPGASAYPIPDNEQFF	TGTGCCAGCAGGCCAGGGGCTAGCGCCTACCCAATACCCGACAATGAGCAGTTCTTC
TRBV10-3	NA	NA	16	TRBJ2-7	CAISEGVPHAGYEQYF	TGTGCCATCAGTGAAGGAGTTCCTCACGCTGGATACGAGCAGTACTTC
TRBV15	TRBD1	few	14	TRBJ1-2	CATSFRGRIYGYTF	TGTGCCACCAGCTTCAGGGGGCGCATCTATGGCTACACCTTC